Given below is one T cell receptor beta chain in context. Its antigen is still unknown. The data were obtained in a study of cytotoxic CD8 clonotypes in ibrutinib-treated CLL. As for the study in general: Researchers reported 11 relapsed/refractory and fewer than 16 treatment-naive patients, about 17 of them IGHV unmutated. Findings and limits, study-wide: Public clonotypes, an uncommon group, contracted or remained stable on treatment.

Germline V lookup: CDR1 SQVTM, CDR2 ANQGSEA. J gave up 5 bases and V 1 base, and 5 bases lay outside the gene matches. This CDR3 is 14 amino acids long. Repertoires were generated with immunoSEQ multiplex PCR, while TCRdb's copy carries only in-frame clones and drops some. The repertoire holds roughly 150,000 clones, with approximately 91% as singletons. The chain uses TRBV29-1 and TRBJ1-2; 9 bases agree with TRBD1. This receptor was obtained from a human donor with chronic lymphocytic leukemia. This sample comprised PBMCs, obtained at disease progression, from a patient treated with ibrutinib. The CDR3 region has the DNA TGCAGCGTTGAAGTCTGGGACAGGGAATATGGCTACACCTTC. This codes for CSVEVWDREYGYTF.